A single sample gave rise to the 26 T cell receptor beta chains below, sequenced in a study of shared clonotypes between healthy human individuals. Assay used: immunoSEQ multiplex PCR; TCRdb lists only in-frame clones, some missing. Of approximately 500,000 clones listed, almost 80% were seen once; the top ten hold around 13%. Sample: PBMCs. The receptors shown here come from a woman aged 40 to 50 in good health. Some clones in this sample may be carry-over from other donors' samples.

The CDR3, as DNA: TGTGCCACCAGCAGAGATTTAGACGGATTCTATGGCTACACCTTC. This codes for CATSRDLDGFYGYTF. The chain has TRBV15 and TRBJ1-2, with D hard to call. The ends were cut back, 0 bases at V and 4 bases at J, with 12 bases in the middle. Germline V gives CDR1 LNHNV, CDR2 YYDKDF (reference sequence). The CDR3 has 15 amino acids.

V and J are TRBV5-4 and TRBJ1-2, with D possibly being TRBD1 (6 bases). Trimming stripped 5 bases from V and 2 bases from J, with 16 bases between. The CDR3 is 15 residues long. The germline V gene has CDR1 SGHNT and CDR2 YYREEE (reference sequence). CDR3 protein: CASSHRDTGNYGYTF. The CDR3 nucleotides are TGTGCCAGCAGTCATAGAGATACAGGGAACTATGGCTACACCTTC.

This clone has only a few counts. This chain connects TRBV30 to TRBJ2-2; D may correspond to TRBD1 or TRBD2 (5 bases each). V dropped 0 bases and J dropped 8 bases, with 13 bases sitting between them. The CDR3 is 14 residues long. The germline gives CDR1 GTSNPN, CDR2 SVGIG (reference sequence). The chain's CDR3 is CAWSVGSPGGELFF. In DNA form, the CDR3 reads TGTGCCTGGAGTGTTGGGAGCCCAGGGGGGGAGCTGTTTTTT.

V usage is TRBV28 and J usage is TRBJ2-4; 9 bases are shared with TRBD1. Germline lookup yields CDR1 MDHEN and CDR2 SYDVKM. Trimming removed 4 bases from V and 6 bases from J; junction bases left unmatched: 4. This CDR3 is built from 14 residues. The CDR3 protein is CASSSQGALNIQYF. As DNA, the CDR3 is TGTGCCAGCAGTTCACAGGGGGCGCTAAACATTCAGTACTTC.

The V gene is TRBV28, the J gene TRBJ2-5; 9 bases map to TRBD1. V gave up 5 bases and J gave up 3 bases; unmatched junction bases: 7. The CDR3 spans 15 residues. Germline V gene data show CDR1 as MDHEN and CDR2 as SYDVKM. DNA of the CDR3: TGTGCCAGCAGTATCCCCGGGACAGGGAAAGAGACCCAGTACTTC. Translated: CASSIPGTGKETQYF.

V gene TRBV28 combines with J gene TRBJ2-1; 11 nucleotides agree with TRBD2. CDR1 is MDHEN, CDR2 SYDVKM, per germline. Germline trimming cut 3 bases from V and 8 bases from J; bases unmatched to any gene: 3. The CDR3 is made up of 14 amino acids. CDR3 DNA sequence: TGTGCCAGCAGTTTCCTAGCGGGAGGTGATGAGCAGTTCTTC. Protein sequence: CASSFLAGGDEQFF.

The chain is built from TRBV21-1 and TRBJ2-4. TRBV21-1 is deemed a pseudogene. The CDR3 covers 16 residues. The CDR3 sequence is CASSKAGPLAKNIQYF. In nucleotides, the CDR3 is TGTGCCAGCAGCAAAGCGGGACCTCTAGCCAAAAACATTCAGTACTTC.

The chain couples TRBV4-1 to TRBJ1-2; the match to TRBD1 covers 9 bases. J lost 7 bases, V lost 4 bases, and 10 bases had no gene match. The CDR3 sequence is 15 residues long. Looked up from germline, CDR1 is MGHRA and CDR2 is YSYEKL. The CDR3 DNA follows: TGCGCCAGCAGCCGGGCCGGGACAGGGCCTTTTGGCTACACCTTC. Amino acid sequence: CASSRAGTGPFGYTF.

This clone appeared once. The chain combines TRBV5-4 with TRBJ2-1; 7 positions match TRBD2. The trim removed 0 bases at V and 2 bases at J, leaving 5 bases unmatched. The CDR3 is 16 residues long. Germline V lookup: CDR1 SGHNT, CDR2 YYREEE (reference sequence). The CDR3 here is CASSLGGSGPYNEQFF. Written as DNA, the CDR3 is TGTGCCAGCAGCTTGGGCGGGAGTGGGCCCTACAATGAGCAGTTCTTC. The entire variable domain, with the rest obtained from reference TRBV5-4 and TRBJ2-1, is as follows: ETGVTQSPTHLIKTRGQQVTLRCSSQSGHNTVSWYQQALGQGPQFIFQYYREEENGRGNFPPRFSGLQFPNYSSELNVNALELDDSALYLCASSLGGSGPYNEQFFGPGTRLTVL.

V gene TRBV5-8 combines with J gene TRBJ1-5; D not resolved. Germline V gives CDR1 SGHTS, CDR2 YDEGEE. V was clipped by 3 bases and J by 4 bases, with 14 bases between them. This CDR3 region has 15 residues. CDR3 sequence reads: CASSSPGRLNQPQHF. The CDR3 DNA reads TGTGCCAGCAGCTCCCCGGGCAGGCTAAATCAGCCCCAGCATTTT.

Comments on this clone: Only one base separates this from a far larger clonotype, so it likely reflects a read error. The sample holds other DNA sequences that translate to the same CDR3. The V gene is TRBV6-5, the J gene TRBJ2-7, with TRBD1 matching over 8 bases. CDR1 and CDR2 (germline): MNHEY, SVGAGI. Trimming at V came to 0 bases and at J to 4 bases, leaving 2 bases not matched to a gene. This CDR3 spans 14 amino acids. Here the CDR3 reads CASSYSQGAYEQYF. CDR3 nucleotide sequence: TGTGCCAGCAGTTACTCGCAGGGGGCTTACGAGCAGTACTTC.

V is TRBV6-6 and J is TRBJ2-1; D assignment may be TRBD1 or TRBD2 (5 bases each). This CDR3 spans 15 amino acids. Trimming took 6 bases from V and 1 from J, leaving 13 bases between them. Germline values: CDR1 MNHNY, CDR2 SVGAGI (reference sequence). The CDR3 region has the DNA TGTGCCAGCAGACGGGACGGAGATTCCTACAATGAGCAGTTCTTC. This sequence encodes CASRRDGDSYNEQFF.

To note about this clone: The same CDR3 arises from other DNA sequences in this sample as well. J is TRBJ1-2 and V is TRBV30, with D unclear. This CDR3 region has 13 residues. Trimming took 0 bases from V and 3 from J, leaving 8 bases between them. Per the germline V gene, CDR1 is GTSNPN and CDR2 is SVGIG (reference sequence). The CDR3 sequence is CAWSVGGDYGYTF. The CDR3 coding sequence is TGTGCCTGGAGTGTTGGTGGGGACTATGGCTACACCTTC.

The chain uses TRBV6-4 and TRBJ2-3; 8 bases are shared with TRBD2. CDR1 is MRHNA, CDR2 SNTAGT, per germline. V trimming: 7 bases; J trimming: 2 bases; junction bases outside the gene matches: 5. CDR3 size: 14 residues. The CDR3 loop reads CASKPAGDTDTQYF. The DNA for the CDR3 is TGTGCCAGCAAACCAGCGGGAGACACAGATACGCAGTATTTT.

The chain uses TRBV27 and TRBJ2-1, with D maybe TRBD1 (5 bases). Looked up from germline, CDR1 is MNHEY and CDR2 is SMNVEV (reference sequence). V was cut by 6 bases and J by 5 bases, with 11 bases left in between. CDR3 length: 13 residues. The CDR3 here is CASSPDSNNEQFF. The DNA of the CDR3 is TGTGCCAGCAGCCCCGACAGTAACAATGAGCAGTTCTTC.

This clone was detected only a few times. In DNA, the CDR3 is TGCGCCAGCAGCTTGGAACAGGGTTGGGAGACCCAGTACTTC. Encoded protein: CASSLEQGWETQYF. This sequence joins TRBV5-1 and TRBJ2-5; tentative D call: TRBD1 (6 bases). This CDR3 comprises 14 residues. The germline V gene has CDR1 SGHRS and CDR2 YFSETQ. With 0 bases removed from V and 5 bases from J, the gap between germline ends came to 11 bases.

V gene TRBV10-2 combines with J gene TRBJ2-1, with 9 bases matching TRBD2. The CDR3 is 15 residues long. The germline CDR1 and CDR2 sequences are WSHSY and SAAADI. J gave up 7 bases and V 9 bases, and 13 bases lay outside the gene matches. The CDR3 region has the DNA TGCGCCAGTTGGGACGGGTTAGCGGGAGATAATGAGCAGTTCTTC. This gives the protein CASWDGLAGDNEQFF.

The chain joins TRBV18 to TRBJ2-3; 8 positions agree with TRBD2. The CDR3 sequence is 17 residues long. The J segment lost 3 bases and the V segment lost 5 bases, leaving 13 bases of the junction unmatched. CDR1 KGHSH and CDR2 LQKENI come from the germline V gene. CDR3 region: CASSSRLVSGGTDTQYF. The CDR3 nucleotides are TGTGCCAGCTCATCACGACTCGTAAGCGGGGGAACAGATACGCAGTATTTT.

This clone appeared once. This chain uses TRBV10-1 with TRBJ2-7; 12 bases line up with TRBD2. Per germline, CDR1 WNHNN and CDR2 SYGVQD (reference sequence). With 9 bases clipped from V and 0 bases from J, the junction kept 3 bases outside the gene matches. The CDR3 loop spans 14 amino acids. The chain's CDR3 is CASTSGRSSYEQYF. The CDR3 DNA is TGCGCCAGTACTAGCGGGAGGAGCTCCTACGAGCAGTACTTC.

The chain links TRBV6-5 to TRBJ2-7, with 7 bases lining up with TRBD1. The CDR3 spans 13 residues. CDR1 MNHEY and CDR2 SVGAGI come from the germline V gene. The J segment lost 6 bases and the V segment lost 0 bases, leaving 2 bases of the junction unmatched. In nucleotides, the CDR3 is TGTGCCAGCAGTTACTCACAGGGGAGCGAGCAGTACTTC. Translation: CASSYSQGSEQYF.

This chain uses TRBV9 with TRBJ2-7; 7 positions match TRBD2. The CDR3 contains 15 residues. Germline V gives CDR1 SGDLS, CDR2 YYNGEE. V shed 0 bases, J shed 6 bases, and the junction held 9 bases outside the gene matches. DNA for the CDR3: TGTGCCAGCAGCGTAGAGTCGGGAGGAGGCGGCGAGCAGTACTTC. Encoded protein: CASSVESGGGGEQYF.

The chain carries TRBV27 and TRBJ2-5, with 8 bases matching TRBD2. This CDR3 is 15 amino acids long. Germline V gene data show CDR1 as MNHEY and CDR2 as SMNVEV (reference sequence). The V gene end was trimmed by 5 bases and the J gene end by 4 bases; junction bases not matched to a gene: 9. CDR3 sequence reads: CASSGRAGAGETQYF. CDR3 nucleotide sequence: TGTGCCAGCAGTGGGCGAGCGGGAGCGGGAGAGACCCAGTACTTC.

The chain employs TRBV6-5 and TRBJ2-6, with D perhaps matching TRBD2 (6 bases). Trimming removed 2 bases at V and 1 base at J, with 6 bases between. The CDR3 is 15 amino acids. Germline V gene data show CDR1 as MNHEY and CDR2 as SVGAGI. In DNA, the CDR3 is TGTGCCAGCAGTTACGGGGGGTCTGGGGCCAACGTCCTGACTTTC. Its protein product is CASSYGGSGANVLTF.

The chain uses TRBV7-8 and TRBJ1-1; maybe TRBD1 (5 bases). V was shortened by 4 bases and J by 3 bases, with 18 bases between the two germline ends. In germline, CDR1 is SGHVS, CDR2 FQNEAQ. This CDR3 has 16 residues. This chain's CDR3 is CASSSLGVGVDTEAFF. As DNA, the CDR3 is TGTGCCAGCAGCTCGTTGGGGGTCGGGGTGGACACTGAAGCTTTCTTT.

The V gene is TRBV6-5, the J gene TRBJ2-5; the match to TRBD1 covers 10 bases. Germline V gene sequence: CDR1 MNHEY, CDR2 SVGAGI. The CDR3 runs to 14 residues. Trimming cost V 7 bases and J 11 bases; bases outside gene matches: 13. This CDR3 is CASISGQGTGEQYF. CDR3 nucleotides: TGTGCCAGCATTTCCGGGCAGGGGACAGGGGAGCAGTACTTC.

The J gene is TRBJ2-5, the V gene TRBV27; tentative D call: TRBD1 (6 bases). The J call may be wrong; the DNA end is better matched by TRBJ2-7. CDR1 and CDR2 (germline): MNHEY, SMNVEV (reference sequence). The CDR3 spans 12 residues. This chain's CDR3 is CASSTNRAEQYF. The CDR3 bases are TGTGCCAGCAGCACCAACAGGGCCGAGCAGTACTTC.